Shown below are 4 T cell receptor beta chains from a single sample sequenced in a study of beta chain features in type 1 diabetes. These TCRs are of unknown antigen specificity. Study-wide results and caveats: In every one of the four CD4+ subsets, TCRB CDR3s were moderately but significantly shorter in Type 1 diabetes patients.

All of the isolated RNA was reverse transcribed, so expressed TCRB transcripts were sequenced. Data came from immunoSEQ multiplex PCR; TCRdb stores just in-frame clones and leaves some out. This table has approximately 17,000 clones, roughly two thirds appearing once. Material: stem cell memory CD4+ T cells from blood. The source of these receptors is a man aged 25 to 40 with type 1 diabetes.

This chain links TRBV9 with TRBJ1-5; D is uncertain. V shed 0 bases and J shed 7 bases, with 11 bases lying between them. The CDR3 covers 14 residues. Germline lookup yields CDR1 SGDLS and CDR2 YYNGEE. The CDR3 coding sequence is TGTGCCAGCAGCGTAGATGTGGGCGGGCAGCCCCAGCATTTT. Its translation: CASSVDVGGQPQHF.

The V call is TRBV2, the J call TRBJ2-5, with 8 bases that match TRBD2. This CDR3 comprises 15 residues. J gave up 1 base and V 4 bases, and 5 bases lay outside the gene matches. Germline-derived CDR1 and CDR2 are SNHLY and FYNNEI. CDR3: CASSALTSAQETQYF. The CDR3 nucleotides read TGTGCCAGCAGTGCCCTGACTAGCGCCCAAGAGACCCAGTACTTC. Drawing the rest from reference TRBV2 and TRBJ2-5, the complete variable domain is EPEVTQTPSHQVTQMGQEVILRCVPISNHLYFYWYRQILGQKVEFLVSFYNNEISEKSEIFDDQFSVERPDGSNFTLKIRSTKLEDSAMYFCASSALTSAQETQYFGPGTRLLVL.

This chain connects TRBV19 to TRBJ1-5; 7 nucleotides align to TRBD1. The germline V gene has CDR1 LNHDA and CDR2 SQIVND (reference sequence). The CDR3 length is 14 residues. After removal of 4 bases from V and 3 bases from J, the junction contained 3 bases not matched to a gene. The CDR3 here is CASSTGQYNQPQHF. CDR3 nucleotides: TGTGCCAGTAGTACGGGACAGTACAATCAGCCCCAGCATTTT.

The DNA for the CDR3 is TGTGCCAGCAGTTCTAGCACAGATACGCAGTATTTT. It yields the protein CASSSSTDTQYF. The gene calls are TRBV6-5 and TRBJ2-3; D is ambiguous. Trimming removed 4 bases from V and 0 bases from J, with 2 bases in between. The CDR3 is 12 residues long. CDR1 MNHEY and CDR2 SVGAGI come from the germline V gene.